This T cell receptor beta chain was sequenced in a study of type 1 and type 2 diabetes patients (dated by TCRdb to the mid-2010s). Context from the whole study: Nine type 1 diabetes patients, four type 2 diabetes patients and about 6 nondiabetic controls, all recruited in China, made up the cohort. Across the study, CD4+ and CD8+ T cells were positively selected from PBMCs using CD4 or CD8 MicroBeads on MACS columns. Altogether, approximately 20 million paired-end reads were produced across the whole study. In the study, high-throughput sequencing was used to profile TCRbeta repertoires so that type 1 diabetes, type 2 diabetes and nondiabetic individuals could be compared. For the type 1 diabetes patients, the type 2 diabetes patients acted as a disease comparison group. V gene usage was similar between 20-cycle and roughly 25-cycle amplification, suggesting similar primer efficiencies and random PCR bias. Paired-end sequencing of TCRbeta libraries was performed on Illumina HiSeq 2000 or MiSeq instruments. Broad study findings and their caveats: Few highly-expanded CD4+ clones, median one, were found in type 2 diabetes patients, accounting for a median approximately 4% of reads. Type 2 diabetes repertoires showed high diversity, significantly greater than type 1 diabetes repertoires in both CD4+ and CD8+ T cells. Because only a limited number of T2D and control samples were sequenced, some T1D-only HECs might also be present in more T2D or control samples. Type 2 diabetes and control samples had highly correlated V and J gene usage patterns, with an average between-sample correlation of approximately 0.97. The study groups were not matched for age and gender, which could possibly have biased interpretation.

These reads were obtained on an Illumina MiSeq. For TCRbeta CDR3 amplification, the template was genomic DNA taken from the sorted T cell subsets. The TCRbeta CDR3 region was amplified by multiplex PCR using 30 forward and 13 reverse primers. AMPure XP beads were used to purify the PCR products, after which a second roughly 27-cycle PCR added indices and adaptors. Before sequencing, libraries were gel-purified with the QIAquick Gel Extraction Kit. As for how the authors treated the data: Paired-end reads were merged using FLASH and were aligned with IgBLAST to IMGT V, D and J germline references. Reads with below 70% alignment identity to germline references were discarded, leaving 11,114,426 reads study-wide. CDR3 boundaries, reading frame and productivity were assigned according to IMGT definitions. Highly-expanded clones were defined as clones at or above 1% of reads, and diversity was measured by normalized Shannon entropy. Unpaired two-tailed t-tests were used to test group differences in Shannon entropy. TCRdb reprocessing: public reads trimmed at Q25 with fastp, clones called with MiXCR, in-frame beta chains kept. CDR3 protein sequences are deduplicated, and each keeps its most common genes and DNA. For this entry, the V and J calls and clone size follow TCRdb and not the study's own pipeline. The sample table lists fewer than 300,000 distinct CDR3 sequences, around 47% of them with a count of one. The top ten constitute roughly an eighth of the sample.

Comment on this clonotype: Which antigen it targets is not known. Per-base quality was not reported, and no clone a single base away is much larger than it.

All diabetic patients met standard classification criteria for type 1 or type 2 diabetes, with glucose and C-peptide assessed by WHO-recommended methods. Donors were excluded if they had other autoimmune diseases or infections within the previous four weeks. Ten milliliters of peripheral blood were drawn from each participant. PBMCs were isolated with LymphoPrep density separation. The CDR3 numbers 13 residues from cysteine through phenylalanine. Only the CDR3 part of the read is kept: 39 bases, read in frame from the first base. V loses 3 bases, J loses 4 bases, and the germline ends lie 10 bases apart. The germline V gene (reference sequence) gives CDR1 as LNHDA and CDR2 as SQIVND.

This receptor was taken from a man between 18 and 35 years old with type 2 diabetes. The V gene is TRBV19 and the J gene is TRBJ2-7, with the D segment identity uncertain. The sequenced material came from peripheral blood mononuclear cells (PBMCs). The CDR3 protein: CASSISLGYEQYF. The base sequence is TGTGCCAGTAGTATCTCGCTAGGGTACGAGCAGTACTTC. Outside the CDR3, residues come from the reference TRBV19 and TRBJ2-7 proteins, so the full variable domain is: DGGITQSPKYLFRKEGQNVTLSCEQNLNHDAMYWYRQDPGQGLRLIYYSQIVNDFQKGDIAEGYSVSREKKESFPLTVTSAQKNPTAFYLCASSISLGYEQYFGPGTRLTVT.